The 5 T cell receptor beta chains given below trace back to one sample, sequenced in a study of blood T cell repertoires in COVID-19. Generated by immunoSEQ multiplex PCR, the TCRdb table keeps only in-frame clones and is missing some. The sample lists about 130,000 clones, 80% to 85% occurring once. The sequenced sample was peripheral blood. All receptors derive from a woman aged 50 to 60 with acute or convalescent COVID-19.

The chain carries TRBV10-3 and TRBJ1-2, with D possibly being TRBD1 (6 bases). The CDR3 totals 14 residues. CDR1 is ENHRY, CDR2 SYGVKD, per germline. The V gene lost 10 bases and the J gene lost 7 bases, with 22 bases spanning the gap. The chain's CDR3 is CATLPQGLRAGYTF. DNA of the CDR3: TGTGCCACCCTTCCACAGGGCCTTCGGGCTGGCTACACCTTC.

The chain is built from TRBV12-3 or TRBV12-4 and TRBJ1-5; possible D gene TRBD1, 5 bases. The CDR3 is made up of 13 amino acids. Deletions cut 10 bases from V and 1 base from J, with 11 bases between. CDR3 sequence: CATSSGSNQPQHF. In DNA form, the CDR3 reads TGTGCCACCTCCTCAGGGAGCAATCAGCCCCAGCATTTT.

The J gene is TRBJ2-1, the V gene TRBV5-6; D is unresolved. The CDR3 is 16 residues long. Germline V gives CDR1 SGHDT, CDR2 YYEEEE. V lost 4 bases to trimming and J lost 0 bases, with 14 bases between them. The CDR3 here is CASSPAGLSSYNEQFF. The CDR3 DNA follows: TGTGCCAGCAGCCCTGCCGGGTTGAGCTCCTACAATGAGCAGTTCTTC.

This clone has just one count. The chain uses TRBV24-1 and TRBJ1-2, with D possibly being TRBD1 (6 bases). Germline CDR1 and CDR2: KGHDR and SFDVKD. This CDR3 spans 19 amino acids. With 9 bases removed from V and 4 bases from J, the gap between germline ends came to 32 bases. DNA of the CDR3: TGTGCCACCCGCGTTTGGGCGGAGATAATGAGGGGGGGCCGCTATGGCTACACCTTC. Protein product: CATRVWAEIMRGGRYGYTF.

The chain recombines TRBV6-5 with TRBJ2-3; possibly TRBD2 for D (5 bases). CDR1 is MNHEY and CDR2 is SVGAGI in the germline V gene. V was clipped by 5 bases and J by 9 bases, with 15 bases between them. The CDR3 covers 13 residues. CDR3 in DNA: TGTGCCAGCAGTCCCGGGGTAACCGGAACGCAGTATTTT. It yields the protein CASSPGVTGTQYF.